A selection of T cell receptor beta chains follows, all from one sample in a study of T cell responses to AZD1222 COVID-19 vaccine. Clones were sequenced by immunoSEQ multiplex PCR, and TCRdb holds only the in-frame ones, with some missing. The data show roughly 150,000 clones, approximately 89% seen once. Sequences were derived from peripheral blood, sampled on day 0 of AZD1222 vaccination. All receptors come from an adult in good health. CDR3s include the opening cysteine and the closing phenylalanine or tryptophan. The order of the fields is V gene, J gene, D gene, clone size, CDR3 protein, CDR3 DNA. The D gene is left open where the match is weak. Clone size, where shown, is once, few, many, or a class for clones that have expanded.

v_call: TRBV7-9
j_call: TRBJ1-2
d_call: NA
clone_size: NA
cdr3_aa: CASSLALLGENGGYTF
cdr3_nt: TGTGCCAGCAGCTTAGCGTTATTAGGCGAAAACGGTGGCTACACCTTC

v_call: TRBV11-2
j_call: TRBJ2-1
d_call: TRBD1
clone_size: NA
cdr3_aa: CASSSLGTASGQFF
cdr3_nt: TGTGCCAGCAGCTCACTCGGGACAGCATCAGGGCAGTTCTTC

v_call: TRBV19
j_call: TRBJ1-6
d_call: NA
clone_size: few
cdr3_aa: CASRSDIGSPLHF
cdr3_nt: TGTGCCAGTAGGTCCGACATAGGTTCACCCCTCCACTTT

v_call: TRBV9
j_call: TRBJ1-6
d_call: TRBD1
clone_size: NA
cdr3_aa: CASSVDGTDNSPLHF
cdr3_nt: TGTGCCAGCAGCGTAGATGGGACAGACAATTCACCCCTCCACTTT

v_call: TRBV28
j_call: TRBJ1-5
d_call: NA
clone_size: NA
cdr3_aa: CASSPLSGFPGKPQHF
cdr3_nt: TGTGCCAGCAGTCCACTATCAGGGTTCCCGGGCAAGCCCCAGCATTTT

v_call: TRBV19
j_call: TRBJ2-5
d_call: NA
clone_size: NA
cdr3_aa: CASSPNGRGETQYF
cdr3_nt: TGTGCCAGTAGCCCAAACGGTCGGGGGGAGACCCAGTACTTC

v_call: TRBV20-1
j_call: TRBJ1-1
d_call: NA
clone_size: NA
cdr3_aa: CSARDQGLAFF
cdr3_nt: TGCAGTGCTAGAGATCAGGGATTGGCTTTCTTT

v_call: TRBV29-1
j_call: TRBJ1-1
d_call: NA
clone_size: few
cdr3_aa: CSALQGTKGLNTEAFF
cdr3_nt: TGCAGCGCCCTACAGGGTACCAAAGGACTGAACACTGAAGCTTTCTTT

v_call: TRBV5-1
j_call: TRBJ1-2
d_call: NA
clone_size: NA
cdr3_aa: CASSLEGYGYGYTF
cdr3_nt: TGCGCCAGCAGCTTGGAGGGGTATGGCTATGGCTACACCTTC

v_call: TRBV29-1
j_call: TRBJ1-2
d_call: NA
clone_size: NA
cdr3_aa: CSVEGRLVDGYTF
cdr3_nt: TGCAGCGTTGAAGGACGGCTAGTGGATGGCTACACCTTC

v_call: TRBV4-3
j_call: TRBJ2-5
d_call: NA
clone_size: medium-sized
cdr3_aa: CASSRMPYQETQYF
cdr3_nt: TGCGCCAGCAGCCGCATGCCGTACCAAGAGACCCAGTACTTC

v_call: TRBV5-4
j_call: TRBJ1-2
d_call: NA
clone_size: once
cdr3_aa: CASSLAVTMSSYGYTF
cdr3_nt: TGTGCCAGCAGCTTGGCGGTCACGATGTCTTCTTATGGCTACACCTTC

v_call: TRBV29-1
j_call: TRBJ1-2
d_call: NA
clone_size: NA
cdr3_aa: CSVGQIYGYTF
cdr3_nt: TGCAGCGTTGGACAGATTTATGGCTACACCTTC

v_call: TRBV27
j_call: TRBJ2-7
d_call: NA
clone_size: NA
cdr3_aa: CASSLTGGEQYF
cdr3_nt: TGTGCCAGCAGTTTAACTGGCGGAGAGCAGTACTTC

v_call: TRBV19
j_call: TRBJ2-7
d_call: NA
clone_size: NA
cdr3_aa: CASSISTASYEQYF
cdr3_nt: TGTGCCAGTAGTATATCGACCGCTTCCTACGAGCAGTACTTC

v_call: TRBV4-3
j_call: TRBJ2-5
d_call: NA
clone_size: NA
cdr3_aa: CASTNQSVQETQYF
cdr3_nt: TGCGCCAGCACCAACCAGAGTGTCCAAGAGACCCAGTACTTC

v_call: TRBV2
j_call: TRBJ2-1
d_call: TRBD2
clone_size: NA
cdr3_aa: CASSPRTSTHNEQFF
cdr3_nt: TGTGCCAGCAGCCCCCGGACTAGCACCCACAATGAGCAGTTCTTC

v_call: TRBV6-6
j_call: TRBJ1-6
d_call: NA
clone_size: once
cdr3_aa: CASSADLGNSPLHF
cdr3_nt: TGTGCCAGCAGTGCGGACCTTGGCAATTCACCCCTCCACTTT

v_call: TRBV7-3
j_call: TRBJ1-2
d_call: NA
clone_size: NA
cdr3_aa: CASSPMAGSGYTF
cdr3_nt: TGTGCCAGCAGCCCAATGGCCGGGTCCGGCTACACCTTC

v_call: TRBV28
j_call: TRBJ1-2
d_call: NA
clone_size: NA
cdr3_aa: CASSGSPAYGYTF
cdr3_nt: TGTGCCAGCAGTGGCTCCCCTGCCTATGGCTACACCTTC

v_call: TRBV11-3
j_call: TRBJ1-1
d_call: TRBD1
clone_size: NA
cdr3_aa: CASSLSSQTGGPRF
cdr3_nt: TGTGCCAGCAGCCTTAGTAGCCAGACAGGGGGTCCGAGGTTT

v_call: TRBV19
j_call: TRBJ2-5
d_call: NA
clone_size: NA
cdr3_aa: CASSIVGLRGETQYF
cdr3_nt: TGTGCCAGTAGTATAGTAGGCTTGCGGGGAGAGACCCAGTACTTC

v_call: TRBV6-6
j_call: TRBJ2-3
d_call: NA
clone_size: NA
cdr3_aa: CASNGRGRGNTQYF
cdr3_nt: TGTGCCAGCAATGGAAGGGGACGGGGAAATACGCAGTATTTT

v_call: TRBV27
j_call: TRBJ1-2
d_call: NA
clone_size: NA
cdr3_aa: CASSYSTNSPPVGYTF
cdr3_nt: TGTGCCAGCAGTTATTCCACCAACTCACCACCGGTGGGCTACACCTTC

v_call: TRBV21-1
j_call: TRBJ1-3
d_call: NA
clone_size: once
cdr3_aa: CASRGGQGGDTIYF
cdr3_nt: TGTGCCAGCAGGGGGGGACAGGGTGGAGACACCATATATTTT

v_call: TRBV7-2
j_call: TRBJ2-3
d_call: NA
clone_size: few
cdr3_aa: CASSRSRGYTDTQYF
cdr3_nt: TGTGCCAGCAGCAGGTCGCGGGGTTACACAGATACGCAGTATTTT

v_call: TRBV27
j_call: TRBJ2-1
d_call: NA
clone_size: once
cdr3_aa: CASSLLGPYNEQFF
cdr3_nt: TGTGCCAGCAGTTTACTGGGGCCCTACAATGAGCAGTTCTTC

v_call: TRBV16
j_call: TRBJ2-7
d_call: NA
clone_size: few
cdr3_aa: CASSKSGLSFYEQYF
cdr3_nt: TGTGCCAGCAGCAAATCAGGACTCAGCTTCTACGAGCAGTACTTC

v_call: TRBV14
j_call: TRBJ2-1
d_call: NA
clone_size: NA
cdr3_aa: CASSQVGGSYNEQFF
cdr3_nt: TGTGCCAGCAGCCAAGTCGGAGGTTCCTACAATGAGCAGTTCTTC

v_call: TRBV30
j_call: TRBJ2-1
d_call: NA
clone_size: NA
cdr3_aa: CACIRDPSGEQFF
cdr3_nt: TGTGCCTGTATCCGGGACCCTTCCGGTGAGCAGTTCTTC

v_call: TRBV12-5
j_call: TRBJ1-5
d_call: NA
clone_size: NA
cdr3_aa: CASGLITGGGNQPQHF
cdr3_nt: TGTGCTAGTGGTTTGATAACCGGCGGGGGAAATCAGCCCCAGCATTTT

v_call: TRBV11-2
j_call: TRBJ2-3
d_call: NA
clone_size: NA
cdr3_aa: CASSLGVLESGTDTQYF
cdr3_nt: TGTGCCAGCAGCTTAGGGGTGCTAGAAAGTGGCACAGATACGCAGTATTTT

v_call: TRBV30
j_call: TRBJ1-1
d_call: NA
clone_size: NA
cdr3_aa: CAWSNTGLRGNTEAFF
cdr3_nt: TGTGCCTGGAGTAACACAGGGCTTAGGGGGAACACTGAAGCTTTCTTT

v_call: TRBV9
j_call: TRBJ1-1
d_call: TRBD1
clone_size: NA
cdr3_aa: CASSVGPRADRGQGEAFF
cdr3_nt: TGTGCCAGCAGCGTAGGCCCCAGGGCGGACAGGGGACAAGGTGAAGCTTTCTTT

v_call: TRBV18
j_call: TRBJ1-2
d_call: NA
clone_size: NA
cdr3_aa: CASSPALGYGYTF
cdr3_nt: TGTGCCAGCTCCCCGGCCTTAGGGTACGGCTACACCTTC

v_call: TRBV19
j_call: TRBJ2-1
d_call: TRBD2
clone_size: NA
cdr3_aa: CASSDSGGLINEQFF
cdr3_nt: TGTGCCAGTAGTGATAGCGGGGGCCTCATCAATGAGCAGTTCTTC

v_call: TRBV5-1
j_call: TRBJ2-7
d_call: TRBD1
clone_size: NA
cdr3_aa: CASGFRDSAYEQYF
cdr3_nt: TGCGCCAGCGGGTTCCGGGACAGTGCCTACGAGCAGTACTTC

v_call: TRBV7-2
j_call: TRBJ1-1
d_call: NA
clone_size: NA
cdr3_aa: CASSLLGGKAEAFF
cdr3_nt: TGTGCCAGCAGCTTACTCGGGGGCAAAGCTGAAGCTTTCTTT

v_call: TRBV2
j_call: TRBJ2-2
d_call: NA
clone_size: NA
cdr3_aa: CASSEALRNGELFF
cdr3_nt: TGTGCCAGCAGTGAAGCGCTCAGGAACGGGGAGCTGTTTTTT

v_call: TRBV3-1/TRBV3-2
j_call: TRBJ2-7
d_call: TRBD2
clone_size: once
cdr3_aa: CASSPSGKNEQYF
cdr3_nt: TGTGCCAGCAGCCCTAGCGGGAAGAACGAGCAGTACTTC

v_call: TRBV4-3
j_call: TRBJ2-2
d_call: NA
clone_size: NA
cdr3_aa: CASSQGINTGELFF
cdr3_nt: TGCGCCAGCAGCCAGGGGATCAACACCGGGGAGCTGTTTTTT

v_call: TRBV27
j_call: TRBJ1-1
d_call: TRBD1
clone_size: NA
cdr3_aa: CASSYAGGRTEAFF
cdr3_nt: TGTGCCAGCAGTTACGCAGGGGGGCGCACTGAAGCTTTCTTT

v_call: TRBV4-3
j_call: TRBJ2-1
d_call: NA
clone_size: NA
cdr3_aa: CATLDFHNEQFF
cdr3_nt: TGCGCCACCTTGGACTTCCACAATGAGCAGTTCTTC

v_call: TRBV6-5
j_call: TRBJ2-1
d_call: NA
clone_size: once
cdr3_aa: CASNSFNEQFF
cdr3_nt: TGTGCCAGCAACAGCTTCAATGAGCAGTTCTTC

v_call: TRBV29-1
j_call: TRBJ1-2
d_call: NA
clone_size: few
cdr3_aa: CSVDGVRGDYGYTF
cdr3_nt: TGCAGCGTTGACGGCGTTAGAGGGGACTATGGCTACACCTTC

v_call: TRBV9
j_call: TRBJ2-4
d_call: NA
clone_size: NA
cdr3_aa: CASGEKGIQYF
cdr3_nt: TGTGCCAGCGGGGAAAAAGGTATTCAGTACTTC

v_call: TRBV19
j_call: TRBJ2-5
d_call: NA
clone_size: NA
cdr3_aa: CAGDSICAETQYF
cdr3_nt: TGTGCCGGAGACAGTATTTGCGCGGAGACCCAGTACTTC

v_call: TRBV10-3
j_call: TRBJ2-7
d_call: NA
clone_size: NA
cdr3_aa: CAISRDLAYEQYF
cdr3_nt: TGTGCCATCAGCCGGGACCTTGCCTACGAGCAGTACTTC

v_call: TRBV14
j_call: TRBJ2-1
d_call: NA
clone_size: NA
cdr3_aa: CASSQGIRGNSFDEQFF
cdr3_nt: TGTGCCAGCAGCCAAGGAATTAGGGGGAATTCTTTCGATGAGCAGTTCTTC